This T cell receptor beta chain was found in a study of blood T cell repertoires in COVID-19. Authors' analysis steps: Scientists estimated how many nucleated cells there were by amplifying reference gene primers. This table comes from immunoSEQ multiplex PCR, and its TCRdb copy is limited to in-frame clones, with some not included. That table gives V, J and clone size, and the DNA gave D and trimming. Here the sample spans 250,000 to 300,000 clones, about nine tenths being singletons. Seattle's cohort entered during active infection and was followed longitudinally. Trimming cost V 1 base and J 4 bases, with 5 bases left between them. Germline loops: CDR1 WNHNN, CDR2 SYGVQD (reference sequence). The CDR3 loop spans 13 amino acids.

Sequenced input: peripheral blood. The TCR comes from a woman in her 30s with COVID-19, enrolled during active disease. V is TRBV10-1 and J is TRBJ2-1; D is ambiguous. The CDR3 bases are TGCGCCAGCAGTGAGTTTCCTTACAATGAGCAGTTCTTC. Protein: CASSEFPYNEQFF.